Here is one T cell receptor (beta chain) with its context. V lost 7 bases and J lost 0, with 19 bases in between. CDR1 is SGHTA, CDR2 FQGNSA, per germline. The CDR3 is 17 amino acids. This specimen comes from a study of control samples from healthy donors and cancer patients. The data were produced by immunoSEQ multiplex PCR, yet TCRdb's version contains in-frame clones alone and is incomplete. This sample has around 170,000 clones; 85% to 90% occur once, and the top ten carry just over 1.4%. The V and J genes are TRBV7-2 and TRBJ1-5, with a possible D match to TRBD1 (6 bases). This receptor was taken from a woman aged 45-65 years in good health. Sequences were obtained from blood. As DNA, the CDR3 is TGTGCCAGCACCCGGGTTGGGGGGGCTCTTAGCAATCAGCCCCAGCATTTT. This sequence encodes CASTRVGGALSNQPQHF.